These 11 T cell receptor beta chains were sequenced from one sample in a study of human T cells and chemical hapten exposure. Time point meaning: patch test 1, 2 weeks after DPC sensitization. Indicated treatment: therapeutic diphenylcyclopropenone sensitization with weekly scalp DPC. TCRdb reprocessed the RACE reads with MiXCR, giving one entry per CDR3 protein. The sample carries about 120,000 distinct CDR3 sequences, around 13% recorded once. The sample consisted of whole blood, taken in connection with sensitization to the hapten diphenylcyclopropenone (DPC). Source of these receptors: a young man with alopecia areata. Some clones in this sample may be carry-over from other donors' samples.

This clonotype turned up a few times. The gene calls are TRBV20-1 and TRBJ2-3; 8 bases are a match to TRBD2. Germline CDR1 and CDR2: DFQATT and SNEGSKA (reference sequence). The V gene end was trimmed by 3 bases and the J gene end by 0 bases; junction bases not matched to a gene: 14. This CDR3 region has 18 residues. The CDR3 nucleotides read TGCAGTGCTAGGTCCCCTTTAGCGGGGTCGTCTAGCACAGATACGCAGTATTTT. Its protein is CSARSPLAGSSSTDTQYF.

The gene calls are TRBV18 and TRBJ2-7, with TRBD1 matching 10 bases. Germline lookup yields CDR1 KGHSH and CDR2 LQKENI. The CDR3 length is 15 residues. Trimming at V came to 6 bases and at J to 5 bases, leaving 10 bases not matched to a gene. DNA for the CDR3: TGTGCCAGCTCGCTCGGGACAGGGGAAGGAAACGAGCAGTACTTC. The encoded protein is CASSLGTGEGNEQYF.

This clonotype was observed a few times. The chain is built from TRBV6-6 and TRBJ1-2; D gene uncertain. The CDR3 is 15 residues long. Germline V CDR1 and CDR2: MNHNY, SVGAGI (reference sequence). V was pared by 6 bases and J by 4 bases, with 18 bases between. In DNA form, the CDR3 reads TGTGCCAGCAGAACTGGACGTCATTTGGGCTATGGCTACACCTTC. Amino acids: CASRTGRHLGYGYTF.

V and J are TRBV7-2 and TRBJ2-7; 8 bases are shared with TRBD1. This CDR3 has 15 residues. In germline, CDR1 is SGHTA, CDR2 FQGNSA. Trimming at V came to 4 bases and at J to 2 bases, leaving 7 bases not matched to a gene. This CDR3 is CASSYGRDRTYEQYF. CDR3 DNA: TGTGCCAGCAGCTACGGCCGGGACAGGACCTACGAGCAGTACTTC.

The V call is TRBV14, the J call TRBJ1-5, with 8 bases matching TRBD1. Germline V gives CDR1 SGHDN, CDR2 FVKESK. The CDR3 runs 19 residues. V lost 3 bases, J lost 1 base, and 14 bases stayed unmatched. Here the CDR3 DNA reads TGTGCCAGCAGCCATCCCTCCGGGCAGGGGGCAGTGAGCAATCAGCCCCAGCATTTT. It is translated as CASSHPSGQGAVSNQPQHF.

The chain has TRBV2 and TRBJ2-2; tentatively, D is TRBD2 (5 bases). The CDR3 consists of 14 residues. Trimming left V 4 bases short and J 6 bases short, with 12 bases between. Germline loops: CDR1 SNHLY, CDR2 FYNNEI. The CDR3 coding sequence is TGTGCCAGCAGTGCTAGAGGGAGAGCCGGGGAGCTGTTTTTT. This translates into CASSARGRAGELFF. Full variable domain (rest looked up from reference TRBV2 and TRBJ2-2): EPEVTQTPSHQVTQMGQEVILRCVPISNHLYFYWYRQILGQKVEFLVSFYNNEISEKSEIFDDQFSVERPDGSNFTLKIRSTKLEDSAMYFCASSARGRAGELFFGEGSRLTVL.

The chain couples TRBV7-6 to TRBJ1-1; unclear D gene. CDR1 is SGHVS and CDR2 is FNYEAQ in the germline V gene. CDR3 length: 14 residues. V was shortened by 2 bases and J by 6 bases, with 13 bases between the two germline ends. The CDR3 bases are TGTGCCAGCAGCTTATCTGGAGGCGTAGCTGAAGCTTTCTTT. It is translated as CASSLSGGVAEAFF.

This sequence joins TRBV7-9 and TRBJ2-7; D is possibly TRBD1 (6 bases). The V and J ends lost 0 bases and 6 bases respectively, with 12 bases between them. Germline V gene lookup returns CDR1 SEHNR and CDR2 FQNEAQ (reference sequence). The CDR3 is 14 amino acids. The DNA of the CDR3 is TGTGCCAGCAGCTTAGCGGTGGGGGCTAGCGAGCAGTACTTC. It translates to CASSLAVGASEQYF.

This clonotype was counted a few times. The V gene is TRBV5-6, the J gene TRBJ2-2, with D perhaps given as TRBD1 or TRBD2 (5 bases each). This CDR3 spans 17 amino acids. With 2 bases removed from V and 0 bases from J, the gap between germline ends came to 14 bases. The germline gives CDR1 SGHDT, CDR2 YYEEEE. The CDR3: CASSFLGATANTGELFF. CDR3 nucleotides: TGTGCCAGCAGCTTCCTCGGGGCAACCGCGAACACCGGGGAGCTGTTTTTT.

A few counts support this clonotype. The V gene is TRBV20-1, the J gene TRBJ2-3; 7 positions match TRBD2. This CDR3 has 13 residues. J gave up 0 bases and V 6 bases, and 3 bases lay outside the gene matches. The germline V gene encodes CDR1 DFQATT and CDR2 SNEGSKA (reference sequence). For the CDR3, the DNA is TGCAGTGCCACGGGGGGAAGCACAGATACGCAGTATTTT. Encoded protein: CSATGGSTDTQYF.

In nucleotides, the CDR3 is TGTGCCAGCAGTAACACTCGGAGTACAGGGGCCGCAACTAATGAAAAACTGTTTTTT. Translation gives CASSNTRSTGAATNEKLFF. V gene TRBV7-8 combines with J gene TRBJ1-4, with 7 bases that match TRBD1. Per germline, CDR1 SGHVS and CDR2 FQNEAQ. The V and J ends lost 6 bases and 0 bases, in that order; junction bases with no gene match: 16. The CDR3 is 19 residues long.